This record covers a single T cell receptor (beta chain). This clone appeared a few times. This clone's antigen is unknown. Per-base quality was not reported, and no clone a single base away is much larger than it. The CDR3 regions of human TCRbeta chains were analyzed by immunosequencing. The paper's processing steps were these. TCRs in the repertoires were compared against a reference library of SARS-CoV-2-specific TCRs that had been generated with the MIRA antigen-specificity platform. Breadth was defined as the fraction of unique TCRs that were SARS-CoV-2-associated. Depth was defined as the fraction of total T cells that were SARS-CoV-2-associated. Using the MIRA data, every spike-specific TCR was mapped to the spike region that the TCR reacted to and assigned to either a CD4 or a CD8 class. Log10-transformed breadth and depth values were compared by one-way ANOVA with Sidak's multiple comparisons tests. This is the immuneACCESS table as TCRdb keeps it, with only in-frame sequences that have V and J called. A part of the clones is gone; compared with another copy, unresolved V genes explain less than half, and the rest is unexplained. The V and J calls and the clone size are those of that table, but D and trimming were determined from the DNA. Recorded for this sample are about 84,000 clones; roughly 85% of them occurred a single time. The ten largest account for 9% to 13% of the sample.

Read against the paper, the sample's time point label means: about 28 days (+/-7) after the second vaccine dose. Because spike-specific TCR depth and breadth did not differ between the two schedules, AZD1222 recipients who got a second dose at roughly 4 weeks were pooled with those who got a second dose at roughly 12 weeks. The vaccinee samples were drawn from two UK trials, COV001 and COV002, one of which was a single-blind randomized controlled phase 2/3 trial testing AZD1222 (ChAdOx1 nCoV-19) in healthy adults. For TCRbeta chain sequencing, PBMC samples were collected from trial participants at day 0 and at day 28 after the second dose. The sample belongs to a study of T cell responses to AZD1222 COVID-19 vaccine (TCRdb year 2021). Regarding the complete study: TCR sequencing covered 230 or so trial participants: 207 given two doses of AZD1222 and 26 given two doses of MenACWY control vaccine. Trial participants were enrolled by age into subgroups of 18-55, 56-69 and 70-plus years, and roughly 150, 30 and 60 TCR-sequenced participants, respectively, were included in these subgroups. General findings and caveats noted by the study authors: CD4 TCRs associated with the vaccine covered the entire spike protein, and the dominant responses were in regions 160-218 and 743-854. Epitopes outside the regions mutated in the B.1.351 and B.1.1.7 variants were reportedly recognized by nearly half of the unique spike-specific TCRs. Conclusions about previously exposed vaccinees are limited because only six or seven AZD1222 recipients were SARS-CoV-2 seropositive at baseline. Participants were mostly white British, with more females than males. The authors suggested clonal diversity may have been underestimated. The 56-69-year group was small, and its depth increase did not reach significance, likely because of low power. After two AZD1222 doses, both the breadth and the depth of spike-specific TCRs were significantly higher than at day 0 and than in MenACWY recipients. Because no samples from the day 14 peak response were available, repertoires could be characterized only after the peak T cell response.

The germline V gene supplies CDR1 SGHRS and CDR2 YFSETQ. Trimming removed 5 bases from V and 2 bases from J, leaving 10 bases between the germline ends. The CDR3, from cysteine to phenylalanine, totals 13 residues. Only the CDR3 DNA stays, 39 bases, in frame from base 1. The chain links TRBV5-1 with TRBJ2-5; the D gene cannot be resolved beyond TRBD1 or TRBD2, each matching 5 bases. The TCR comes from an adult who received the AZD1222 COVID-19 vaccine. Sequenced material: peripheral blood, taken 28 days after the second AZD1222 dose. The nucleotide sequence reads as follows: TGCGCCAGCAGGGGGGTTCCACAAGAGACCCAGTACTTC. It is translated as CASRGVPQETQYF. Full variable domain (CDR3 extended with the reference TRBV5-1 and TRBJ2-5 proteins): KAGVTQTPRYLIKTRGQQVTLSCSPISGHRSVSWYQQTPGQGLQFLFEYFSETQRNKGNFPGRFSGRQFSNSRSEMNVSTLELGDSALYLCASRGVPQETQYFGPGTRLLVL.